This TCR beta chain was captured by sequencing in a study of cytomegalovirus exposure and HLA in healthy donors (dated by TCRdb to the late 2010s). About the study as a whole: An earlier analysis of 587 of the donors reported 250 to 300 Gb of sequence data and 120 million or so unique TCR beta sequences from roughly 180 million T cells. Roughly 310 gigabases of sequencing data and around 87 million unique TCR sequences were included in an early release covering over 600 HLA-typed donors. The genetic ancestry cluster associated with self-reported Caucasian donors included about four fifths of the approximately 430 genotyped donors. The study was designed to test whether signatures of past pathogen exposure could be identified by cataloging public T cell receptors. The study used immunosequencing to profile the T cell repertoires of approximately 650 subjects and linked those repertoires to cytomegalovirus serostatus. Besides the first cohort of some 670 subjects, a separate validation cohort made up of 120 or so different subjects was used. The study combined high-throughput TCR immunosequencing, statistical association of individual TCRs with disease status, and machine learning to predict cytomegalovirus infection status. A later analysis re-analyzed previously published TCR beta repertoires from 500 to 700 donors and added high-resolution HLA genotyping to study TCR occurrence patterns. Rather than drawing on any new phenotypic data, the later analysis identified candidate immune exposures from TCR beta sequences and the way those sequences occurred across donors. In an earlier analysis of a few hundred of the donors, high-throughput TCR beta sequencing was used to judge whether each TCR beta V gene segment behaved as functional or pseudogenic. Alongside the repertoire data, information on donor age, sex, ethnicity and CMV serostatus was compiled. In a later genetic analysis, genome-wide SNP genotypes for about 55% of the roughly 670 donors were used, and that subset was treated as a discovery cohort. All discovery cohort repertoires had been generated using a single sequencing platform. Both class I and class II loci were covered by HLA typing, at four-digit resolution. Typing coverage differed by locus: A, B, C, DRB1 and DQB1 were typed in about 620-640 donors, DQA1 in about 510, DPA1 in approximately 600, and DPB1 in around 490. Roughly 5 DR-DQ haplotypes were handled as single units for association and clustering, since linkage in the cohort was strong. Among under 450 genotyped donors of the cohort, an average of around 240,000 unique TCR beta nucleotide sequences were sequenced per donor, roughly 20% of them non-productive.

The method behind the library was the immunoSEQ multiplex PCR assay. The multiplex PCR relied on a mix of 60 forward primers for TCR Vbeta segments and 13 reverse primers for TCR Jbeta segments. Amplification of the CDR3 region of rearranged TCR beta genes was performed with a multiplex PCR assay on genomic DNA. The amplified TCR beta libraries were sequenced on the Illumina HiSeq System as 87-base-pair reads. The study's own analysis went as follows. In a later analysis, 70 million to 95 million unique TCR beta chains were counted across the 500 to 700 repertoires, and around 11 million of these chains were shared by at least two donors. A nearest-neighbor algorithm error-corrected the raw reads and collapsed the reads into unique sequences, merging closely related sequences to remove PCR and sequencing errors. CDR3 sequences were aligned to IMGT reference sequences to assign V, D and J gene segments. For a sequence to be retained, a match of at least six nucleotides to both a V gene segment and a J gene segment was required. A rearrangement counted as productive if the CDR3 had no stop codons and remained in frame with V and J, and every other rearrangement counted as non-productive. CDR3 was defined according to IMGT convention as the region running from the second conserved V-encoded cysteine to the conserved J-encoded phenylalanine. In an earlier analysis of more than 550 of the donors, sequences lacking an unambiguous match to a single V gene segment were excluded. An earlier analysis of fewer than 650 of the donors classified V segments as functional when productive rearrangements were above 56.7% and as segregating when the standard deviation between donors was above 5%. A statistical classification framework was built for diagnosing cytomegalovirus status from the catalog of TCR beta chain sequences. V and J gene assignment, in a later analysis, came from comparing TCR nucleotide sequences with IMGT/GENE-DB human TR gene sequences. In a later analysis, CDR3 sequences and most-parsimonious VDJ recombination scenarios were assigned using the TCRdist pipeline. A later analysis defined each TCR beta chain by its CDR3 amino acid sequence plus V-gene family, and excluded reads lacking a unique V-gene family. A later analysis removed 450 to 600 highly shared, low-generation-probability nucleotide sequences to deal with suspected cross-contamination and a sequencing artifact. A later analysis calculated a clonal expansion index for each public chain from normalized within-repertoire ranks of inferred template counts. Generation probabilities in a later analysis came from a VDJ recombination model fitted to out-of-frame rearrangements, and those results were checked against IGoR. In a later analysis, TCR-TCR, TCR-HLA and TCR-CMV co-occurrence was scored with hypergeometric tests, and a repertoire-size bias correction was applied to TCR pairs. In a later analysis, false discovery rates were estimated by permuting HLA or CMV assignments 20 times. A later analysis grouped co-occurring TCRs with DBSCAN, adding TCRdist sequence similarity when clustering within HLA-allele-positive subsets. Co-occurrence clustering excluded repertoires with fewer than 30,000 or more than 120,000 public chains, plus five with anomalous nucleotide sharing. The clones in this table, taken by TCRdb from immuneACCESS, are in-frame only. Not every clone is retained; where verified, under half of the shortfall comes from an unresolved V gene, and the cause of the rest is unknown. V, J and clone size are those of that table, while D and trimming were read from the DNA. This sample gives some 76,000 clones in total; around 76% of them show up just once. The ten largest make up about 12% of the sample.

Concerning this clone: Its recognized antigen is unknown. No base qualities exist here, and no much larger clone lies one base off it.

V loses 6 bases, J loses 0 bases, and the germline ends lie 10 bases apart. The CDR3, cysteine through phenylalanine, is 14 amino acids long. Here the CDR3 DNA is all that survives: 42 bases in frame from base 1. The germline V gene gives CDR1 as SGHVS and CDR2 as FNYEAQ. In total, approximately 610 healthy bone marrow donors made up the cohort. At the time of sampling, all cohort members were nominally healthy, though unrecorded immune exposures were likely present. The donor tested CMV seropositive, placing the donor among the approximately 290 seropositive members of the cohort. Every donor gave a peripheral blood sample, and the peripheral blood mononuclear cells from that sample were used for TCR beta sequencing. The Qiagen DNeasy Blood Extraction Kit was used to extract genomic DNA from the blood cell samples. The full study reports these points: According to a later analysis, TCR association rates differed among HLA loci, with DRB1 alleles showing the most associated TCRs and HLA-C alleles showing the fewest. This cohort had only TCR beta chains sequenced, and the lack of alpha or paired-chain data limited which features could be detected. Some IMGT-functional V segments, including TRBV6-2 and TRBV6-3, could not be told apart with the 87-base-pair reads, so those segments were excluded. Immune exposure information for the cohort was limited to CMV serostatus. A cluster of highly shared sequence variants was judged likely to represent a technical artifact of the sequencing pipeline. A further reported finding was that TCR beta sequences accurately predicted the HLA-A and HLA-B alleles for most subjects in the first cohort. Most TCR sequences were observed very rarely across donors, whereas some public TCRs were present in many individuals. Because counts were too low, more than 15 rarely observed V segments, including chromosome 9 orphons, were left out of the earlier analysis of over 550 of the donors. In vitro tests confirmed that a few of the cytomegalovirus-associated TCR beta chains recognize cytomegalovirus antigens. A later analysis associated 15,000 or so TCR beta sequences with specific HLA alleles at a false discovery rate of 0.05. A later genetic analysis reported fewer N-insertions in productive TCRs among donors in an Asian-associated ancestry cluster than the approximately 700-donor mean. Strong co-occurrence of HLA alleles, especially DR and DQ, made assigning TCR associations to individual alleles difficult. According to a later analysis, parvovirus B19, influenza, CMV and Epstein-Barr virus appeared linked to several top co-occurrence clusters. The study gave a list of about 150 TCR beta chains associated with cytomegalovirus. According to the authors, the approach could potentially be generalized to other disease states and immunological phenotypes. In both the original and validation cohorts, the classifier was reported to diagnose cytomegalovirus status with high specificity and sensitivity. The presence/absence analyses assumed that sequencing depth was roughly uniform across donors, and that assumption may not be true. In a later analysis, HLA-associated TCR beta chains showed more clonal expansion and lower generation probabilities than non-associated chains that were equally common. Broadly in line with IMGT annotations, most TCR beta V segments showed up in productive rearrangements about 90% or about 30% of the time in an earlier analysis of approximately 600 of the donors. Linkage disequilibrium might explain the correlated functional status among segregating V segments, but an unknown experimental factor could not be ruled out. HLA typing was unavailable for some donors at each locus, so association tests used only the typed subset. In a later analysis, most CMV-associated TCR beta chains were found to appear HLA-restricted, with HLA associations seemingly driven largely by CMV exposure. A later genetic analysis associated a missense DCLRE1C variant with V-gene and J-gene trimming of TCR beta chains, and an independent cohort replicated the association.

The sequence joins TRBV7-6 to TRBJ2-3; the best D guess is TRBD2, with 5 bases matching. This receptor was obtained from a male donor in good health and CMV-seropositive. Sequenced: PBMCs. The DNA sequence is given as TGTGCCAGCAGTAAGCGGACGAGCACAGATACGCAGTATTTT. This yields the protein CASSKRTSTDTQYF.